The 27 T cell receptor beta chains in this list originate from one sample, sequenced in a study of PD-1 blockade in mismatch repair-deficient tumors (dated 2017 in TCRdb). The library was prepared using the immunoSEQ multiplex PCR assay. Drawn from immuneACCESS, this table holds only the in-frame rearrangements with V and J called that TCRdb kept. Clones are partly lost; checked studies trace under half to an unresolved V gene and leave the rest unexplained. The sample includes about 34,000 clones, with more than 70% observed a single time. Approximately 3.1% of the sample belongs to the ten largest clones. This material consisted of PBMCs, taken less than 7 weeks after starting pembrolizumab. These receptors all come from an adult with mismatch repair-deficient cancer.

The chain joins TRBV7-6 to TRBJ2-3; 9 bases match TRBD1. The CDR3 has 15 amino acids. J gave up 2 bases and V 5 bases, and 5 bases lay outside the gene matches. Germline V gene data show CDR1 as SGHVS and CDR2 as FNYEAQ. CDR3 residues: CASSITGGNTDTQYF. DNA of the CDR3: TGTGCCAGCAGCATCACAGGGGGCAACACAGATACGCAGTATTTT.

The CDR3 sequence: CASSAGTSGSNEQFF. CDR3 in DNA: TGTGCCAGCAGCGCCGGGACTAGCGGGAGCAATGAGCAGTTCTTC. V is TRBV9 and J is TRBJ2-1, with 14 bases lining up with TRBD2. Germline CDR1 is SGDLS and CDR2 is YYNGEE. Trimming at V came to 3 bases and at J to 6 bases, leaving 2 bases not matched to a gene. The CDR3 covers 15 residues.

This sequence joins TRBV11-3 and TRBJ2-3; 9 positions match TRBD1. The CDR3 length is 15 residues. Trimming at V came to 6 bases and at J to 4 bases, leaving 8 bases not matched to a gene. Germline V gene sequence: CDR1 SGHNT, CDR2 YENEEA. In DNA form, the CDR3 reads TGTGCCAGCAGGGCCGGGACAGGGAACGCAGATACGCAGTATTTT. Translating gives CASRAGTGNADTQYF.

V usage is TRBV28 and J usage is TRBJ2-5; 9 nucleotides match TRBD2. The length of the CDR3 is 17 residues. The V and J ends lost 1 base and 5 bases, in that order; junction bases with no gene match: 11. The germline V gene encodes CDR1 MDHEN and CDR2 SYDVKM. The CDR3 region has the DNA TGTGCCAGCAGTTTATCGGGCGGGAGGGCCGGGGCGGAGACCCAGTACTTC. It translates to CASSLSGGRAGAETQYF.

The chain joins TRBV4-2 to TRBJ1-5, with a weak D call TRBD1 (6 bases). The CDR3 sequence is 15 residues long. Trimming removed 0 bases at V and 7 bases at J, with 13 bases between. Per the germline V gene, CDR1 is LGHNA and CDR2 is YNFKEQ. The chain's CDR3 is CASSQDLWGHQPQHF. The CDR3, as DNA: TGTGCCAGCAGCCAAGATCTCTGGGGACACCAGCCCCAGCATTTT.

The CDR3, as DNA: TGCGCCAGCAGCCAAGGGGGGGGGAGGATCACTGAAGCTTTCTTT. It yields the protein CASSQGGGRITEAFF. The V call is TRBV4-1, the J call TRBJ1-1, with D perhaps matching TRBD1 (5 bases). The V and J ends lost 1 base and 4 bases respectively, with 13 bases between them. This CDR3 spans 15 amino acids. Per germline, CDR1 MGHRA and CDR2 YSYEKL.

The chain uses TRBV5-1 and TRBJ2-4, with D possibly matching TRBD2 (6 bases). V shed 2 bases and J shed 6 bases, with 12 bases lying between them. The germline V gene has CDR1 SGHRS and CDR2 YFSETQ. The CDR3 runs 14 residues. The CDR3 bases are TGCGCCAGCAGCTTTTCTGCGGGGCTAAACATTCAGTACTTC. Protein: CASSFSAGLNIQYF. The variable domain in full, completed from reference TRBV5-1 and TRBJ2-4, reads KAGVTQTPRYLIKTRGQQVTLSCSPISGHRSVSWYQQTPGQGLQFLFEYFSETQRNKGNFPGRFSGRQFSNSRSEMNVSTLELGDSALYLCASSFSAGLNIQYFGAGTRLSVL.

The chain employs TRBV5-1 and TRBJ1-1; 10 positions agree with TRBD1. The CDR3 covers 17 residues. Per germline, CDR1 SGHRS and CDR2 YFSETQ. Trimming at V came to 0 bases and at J to 1 base, leaving 6 bases not matched to a gene. The CDR3 reads CASSLGDRGLRNTEAFF. The CDR3 coding sequence is TGCGCCAGCAGCTTGGGGGACAGGGGTCTTCGGAACACTGAAGCTTTCTTT.

The genes are TRBV5-4 and TRBJ2-5; TRBD1 is a possible D gene (5 bases). The closer fit of TRBJ2-7 to the DNA end suggests the J call may be wrong. Germline CDR1 is SGHNT and CDR2 is YYREEE (reference sequence). The CDR3 loop spans 15 amino acids. The CDR3 here is CASSWGQGRSYEQYF. The CDR3 DNA follows: TGTGCCAGCAGCTGGGGCCAGGGTCGCTCCTACGAGCAGTACTTC.

The chain couples TRBV7-2 to TRBJ2-7, with 16 bases identical to TRBD2. With 1 base clipped from V and 1 base from J, the junction kept 7 bases outside the gene matches. The CDR3 spans 19 residues. Germline CDR1 SGHTA, CDR2 FQGNSA. CDR3 nucleotides: TGTGCCAGCAGCTTAGACGGGACTAGCGGGAGGGCCTGGTCCTACGAGCAGTACTTC. As protein: CASSLDGTSGRAWSYEQYF.

This chain links TRBV27 with TRBJ2-2; 11 positions match TRBD1. The CDR3 loop spans 14 amino acids. CDR1 is MNHEY and CDR2 is SMNVEV in the germline V gene (reference sequence). The trim removed 4 bases at V and 7 bases at J, leaving 2 bases unmatched. This chain's CDR3 is CASSWTGGHGELFF. The CDR3 nucleotides are TGTGCCAGCAGTTGGACAGGGGGCCACGGGGAGCTGTTTTTT.

This clone was seen a handful of times. The J gene is TRBJ2-7, the V gene TRBV5-5, with D maybe TRBD1 (6 bases). Trimming pared 4 bases from V and 6 bases from J, leaving 17 bases between. The CDR3 covers 14 residues. Germline lookup yields CDR1 SGHKS and CDR2 YYEKEE (reference sequence). DNA of the CDR3: TGTGCCAGCAGCAAGGCACAGGGTCTGAGCGAGCAGTACTTC. Protein: CASSKAQGLSEQYF.

This chain links TRBV28 with TRBJ1-5, with 9 bases lining up with TRBD1. The CDR3 has 17 amino acids. Per germline, CDR1 MDHEN and CDR2 SYDVKM. J lost 0 bases, V lost 5 bases, and 8 bases had no gene match. CDR3 DNA: TGTGCCAGCAGTCACCCCTGGGACAGGGATAGCAATCAGCCCCAGCATTTT. This gives the protein CASSHPWDRDSNQPQHF.

Note on this clone: The same CDR3 is also encoded by other DNA sequences in this sample. The chain joins TRBV5-1 to TRBJ2-3; TRBD2 aligns across 10 bases. This CDR3 has 16 residues. Germline V gene lookup returns CDR1 SGHRS and CDR2 YFSETQ. V lost 4 bases and J lost 2; bases outside the gene matches: 7. CDR3 sequence reads: CASSLGLAESTDTQYF. CDR3 nucleotide sequence: TGCGCCAGCAGCCTCGGACTAGCGGAATCCACAGATACGCAGTATTTT.

The chain joins TRBV9 to TRBJ1-2; maybe TRBD1 (6 bases). Germline lookup yields CDR1 SGDLS and CDR2 YYNGEE. This CDR3 region has 13 residues. With 4 bases removed from V and 4 bases from J, the gap between germline ends came to 11 bases. The CDR3 DNA follows: TGTGCCAGCAGCTTTGGACAGTTCTATGGCTACACCTTC. It is translated as CASSFGQFYGYTF.

The chain employs TRBV7-3 and TRBJ2-3; D is undetermined. This CDR3 spans 14 amino acids. Germline CDR1 is SGHTA and CDR2 is FQGTGA. V lost 1 base and J 0 bases, leaving 5 bases between the germline ends. CDR3 DNA sequence: TGTGCCAGCAGCTTAATCCATAGCACAGATACGCAGTATTTT. Translation gives CASSLIHSTDTQYF. Complete variable domain (other parts from reference TRBV7-3 and TRBJ2-3): GAGVSQTPSNKVTEKGKYVELRCDPISGHTALYWYRQSLGQGPEFLIYFQGTGAADDSGLPNDRFFAVRPEGSVSTLKIQRTERGDSAVYLCASSLIHSTDTQYFGPGTRLTVL.

The table lists this clone with a few counts. The CDR3: CASRGLGEQYF. The CDR3 bases are TGTGCCAGCAGGGGGCTAGGGGAGCAGTACTTC. The chain has TRBV6-1 and TRBJ2-7; D may be TRBD1 (5 bases). The CDR3 runs 11 residues. Germline assignment: CDR1 MNHNS and CDR2 SASEGT. Between the trimmed V and J ends, which lost 6 bases and 7 bases, there was a span of 10 bases.

The chain links TRBV10-3 to TRBJ1-2; no firm D call. The CDR3 runs 12 residues. V was trimmed by 7 bases and J by 2 bases, leaving 8 bases between them. Germline CDR1 is ENHRY and CDR2 is SYGVKD. DNA for the CDR3: TGTGCCATCACTGGCTGCAACTATGGCTACACCTTC. Residues: CAITGCNYGYTF.

CDR3: CASSLFYSGDTQYF. DNA of the CDR3: TGCGCCAGCAGCTTGTTTTACAGCGGCGATACGCAGTATTTT. This rearrangement joins TRBV5-1 to TRBJ2-3; weak D call: TRBD2 (5 bases). This CDR3 spans 14 amino acids. Germline CDR1 reads SGHRS; CDR2 reads YFSETQ. The V end was cut by 1 base, the J end by 6 bases, with 12 bases between.

The chain carries TRBV6-1 and TRBJ2-5, with TRBD2 identical over 7 bases. Trimming removed 11 bases from V and 4 bases from J; junction bases left unmatched: 13. The CDR3 length is 14 residues. Germline CDR1 and CDR2: MNHNS and SASEGT. This CDR3 is CAAAVMVAGETQYF. The CDR3 DNA sequence: TGTGCCGCAGCAGTCATGGTAGCGGGAGAGACCCAGTACTTC.

The chain links TRBV7-2 to TRBJ2-2, with D perhaps TRBD2 (6 bases). The V gene's germline CDR1 is SGHTA and CDR2 FQGNSA. Trimming stripped 6 bases from V and 7 bases from J, with 12 bases between. The CDR3 spans 13 residues. The DNA of the CDR3 is TGTGCCAGCAGTTTGCTAGCGTACGGGGAGCTGTTTTTT. Its translation is CASSLLAYGELFF.

The chain links TRBV7-8 to TRBJ2-7, with TRBD2 identical over 11 bases. There are 17 residues in the CDR3. The V gene end was trimmed by 5 bases and the J gene end by 1 base; junction bases not matched to a gene: 10. The germline gives CDR1 SGHVS, CDR2 FQNEAQ. CDR3 amino acids: CASSRRSSGRGSYEQYF. DNA of the CDR3: TGTGCCAGCAGCCGGAGGAGTAGCGGGAGGGGGTCCTACGAGCAGTACTTC.

This sequence joins TRBV28 and TRBJ1-6, with D possibly matching TRBD1 (6 bases). Trimming removed 2 bases at V and 7 bases at J, with 18 bases between. Germline V gives CDR1 MDHEN, CDR2 SYDVKM. The CDR3 is 17 amino acids. The CDR3: CASSLIEQGYLNSPLHF. In DNA form, the CDR3 reads TGTGCCAGCAGTTTAATAGAACAGGGTTACCTAAATTCACCCCTCCACTTT.

The chain employs TRBV7-2 and TRBJ1-2, with TRBD1 matching over 9 bases. The V segment lost 2 bases and the J segment 7 bases; nucleotides outside the gene matches: 5. Germline V gene sequence: CDR1 SGHTA, CDR2 FQGNSA. This CDR3 has 14 amino acids. Here the CDR3 DNA reads TGTGCCAGCAGCTTATCTCGACAGGGGGGTGGCTACACCTTC. It yields the protein CASSLSRQGGGYTF.

The gene calls are TRBV9 and TRBJ2-3; 9 bases are a match to TRBD2. Germline CDR1 reads SGDLS; CDR2 reads YYNGEE. The V segment lost 3 bases and the J segment 2 bases; nucleotides outside the gene matches: 7. This CDR3 has 16 residues. The CDR3 coding sequence is TGTGCCAGCAGCGACGGGACTAGCCGGTACACAGATACGCAGTATTTT. It encodes CASSDGTSRYTDTQYF.

The CDR3 reads CASSLWAGSRTDTQYF. The CDR3 DNA follows: TGTGCCAGCAGTTTATGGGCGGGAAGCCGCACAGATACGCAGTATTTT. The chain has TRBV27 and TRBJ2-3, with D possibly matching TRBD2 (6 bases). This CDR3 has 16 amino acids. Trimming cost V 1 base and J 1 base, with 12 bases left between them. Per the germline V gene, CDR1 is MNHEY and CDR2 is SMNVEV (reference sequence).

This sequence joins TRBV28 and TRBJ2-7; 9 bases align to TRBD2. This CDR3 spans 15 amino acids. Germline-derived CDR1 and CDR2 are MDHEN and SYDVKM. Losses at the gene ends were 5 bases for V and 0 bases for J; bases not matched to a gene: 5. The CDR3 spells CASSPGTSSSYEQYF. For the CDR3, the DNA is TGTGCCAGCAGTCCCGGGACTAGCAGCTCCTACGAGCAGTACTTC.